What follows are 18 T cell receptor beta chains derived from one specimen sequenced in a study of cytomegalovirus exposure and HLA in healthy donors. This PCR relied on a set of 60 Vbeta primers and 13 Jbeta primers. Sequencing used immunoSEQ multiplex PCR; TCRdb keeps in-frame clones, though not all of them. The sample table includes fewer than 150,000 clones. Sequenced: PBMCs. The source of these receptors is a woman aged 60-75 years in good health and CMV-seronegative.

The chain uses TRBV5-1 and TRBJ2-2; 11 nucleotides match TRBD1. CDR3 size: 18 residues. The V segment lost 1 base and the J segment 6 bases; nucleotides outside the gene matches: 11. Germline lookup yields CDR1 SGHRS and CDR2 YFSETQ. The CDR3 nucleotides are TGCGCCAGCAGCTTGAGGGACAGGGGGGTGACTCCAGCCGGGGAGCTGTTTTTT. It codes for CASSLRDRGVTPAGELFF.

The rearrangement links TRBV28 to TRBJ2-3; TRBD1 agrees at 8 bases. Trimming cost V 3 bases and J 0 bases; bases outside gene matches: 5. CDR1 is MDHEN, CDR2 SYDVKM, per germline. The CDR3 runs to 16 residues. CDR3 loop: CASSLAGGASTDTQYF. In DNA, the CDR3 is TGTGCCAGCAGTTTGGCAGGGGGCGCGAGCACAGATACGCAGTATTTT.

The rearrangement uses TRBV2 and TRBJ2-7, with 9 nucleotides matching TRBD1. Germline CDR1 SNHLY, CDR2 FYNNEI. V lost 8 bases, J lost 3 bases, and 5 bases stayed unmatched. This CDR3 has 13 residues. CDR3: CASGDRAYYEQYF. The CDR3 DNA reads TGTGCCAGCGGGGACAGGGCTTACTACGAGCAGTACTTC.

This rearrangement joins TRBV4-2 to TRBJ1-2; 8 bases align to TRBD1. Trimming at V came to 1 base and at J to 4 bases, leaving 5 bases not matched to a gene. Germline CDR1 reads LGHNA; CDR2 reads YNFKEQ. This CDR3 is 15 amino acids long. The CDR3 protein is CASSQGDRSVYGYTF. The CDR3 coding sequence is TGTGCCAGCAGCCAAGGGGACAGGTCCGTCTATGGCTACACCTTC.

This sequence joins TRBV10-3 and TRBJ2-6, with 9 bases identical to TRBD2. The CDR3 covers 17 residues. The V segment lost 7 bases and the J segment 4 bases; nucleotides outside the gene matches: 11. Per germline, CDR1 ENHRY and CDR2 SYGVKD. CDR3 DNA sequence: TGTGCCATCAAGGGTTGGGCTAGCGGGATCGGGGCCAACGTCCTGACTTTC. It is translated as CAIKGWASGIGANVLTF.

This sequence joins TRBV5-4 and TRBJ1-2; 9 nucleotides match TRBD1. This CDR3 spans 15 amino acids. Germline V CDR1 and CDR2: SGHNT, YYREEE (reference sequence). Trimming at V came to 0 bases and at J to 7 bases, leaving 7 bases not matched to a gene. CDR3 nucleotides: TGTGCCAGCAGCTTGGCTTGGGGGACAGGGATTGGCTACACCTTC. Protein: CASSLAWGTGIGYTF.

This chain connects TRBV7-2 to TRBJ2-2; maybe TRBD2 (6 bases). Germline CDR1 is SGHTA and CDR2 is FQGNSA. The CDR3 contains 15 residues. Trimming stripped 5 bases from V and 2 bases from J, with 12 bases between. The DNA for the CDR3 is TGTGCCAGCAGCCCAGGAGGGTTTAACACCGGGGAGCTGTTTTTT. It encodes CASSPGGFNTGELFF.

The chain uses TRBV6-5 and TRBJ2-7, with TRBD1 matching over 10 bases. The ends lost 2 bases at V and 2 bases at J; junction bases unmatched: 3. This CDR3 is 15 amino acids long. Germline loops: CDR1 MNHEY, CDR2 SVGAGI. The CDR3 sequence is CASSYTGQGAYEQYF. The CDR3 DNA reads TGTGCCAGCAGTTACACAGGACAGGGGGCCTACGAGCAGTACTTC.

The chain combines TRBV18 with TRBJ1-3, with TRBD1 matching over 8 bases. J was trimmed by 4 bases and V by 3 bases; bases with no gene match: 8. The CDR3 is made up of 16 amino acids. CDR1 KGHSH and CDR2 LQKENI come from the germline V gene. In nucleotides, the CDR3 is TGTGCCAGCTCACCCTCCGGACAGGGAACAGGAAACACCATATATTTT. Translating it yields CASSPSGQGTGNTIYF. Looking up the rest from reference TRBV18 and TRBJ1-3 gives the full variable domain: NAGVMQNPRHLVRRRGQEARLRCSPMKGHSHVYWYRQLPEEGLKFMVYLQKENIIDESGMPKERFSAEFPKEGPSILRIQQVVRGDSAAYFCASSPSGQGTGNTIYFGEGSWLTVV.

The rearrangement joins TRBV18 to TRBJ1-1; D is uncertain. Germline CDR1 is KGHSH and CDR2 is LQKENI. The CDR3 loop spans 15 amino acids. V was shortened by 2 bases and J by 1 base, with 11 bases between the two germline ends. The CDR3 region has the DNA TGTGCCAGCTCACCATACGGGGTTCCGAACACTGAAGCTTTCTTT. The encoded protein is CASSPYGVPNTEAFF.

The J gene is TRBJ2-2, the V gene TRBV5-5; the D is unclear. Per the germline V gene, CDR1 is SGHKS and CDR2 is YYEKEE (reference sequence). The CDR3 is 12 residues long. V was trimmed by 4 bases and J by 8 bases, leaving 9 bases between them. CDR3 in amino acids: CASSPRVGELFF. The CDR3 nucleotides read TGTGCCAGCAGCCCCCGTGTAGGGGAGCTGTTTTTT.

The genes are TRBV28 and TRBJ2-7; 8 bases are shared with TRBD1. This CDR3 spans 15 amino acids. J was trimmed by 4 bases and V by 1 base; bases with no gene match: 6. Germline V gene data show CDR1 as MDHEN and CDR2 as SYDVKM. The CDR3 nucleotides are TGTGCCAGCAGTTTATCTGGGACAGGACAGTACGAGCAGTACTTC. Protein: CASSLSGTGQYEQYF.

The genes are TRBV7-3 and TRBJ2-2, with a weak D call TRBD1 (6 bases). The CDR3 loop spans 16 amino acids. Germline loops: CDR1 SGHTA, CDR2 FQGTGA. The V end lost 4 bases, the J end lost 5 bases, and 17 bases lay between the germline ends. CDR3 in amino acids: CASSYTGSAGTGELFF. In DNA, the CDR3 is TGTGCCAGCAGCTACACAGGGTCGGCGGGTACCGGGGAGCTGTTTTTT.

The chain has TRBV10-1 and TRBJ2-7; TRBD2 is a possible D gene (5 bases). CDR1 and CDR2 (germline): WNHNN, SYGVQD (reference sequence). Between the trimmed V and J ends, which lost 5 bases and 6 bases, there was a span of 17 bases. The CDR3 sequence is 14 residues long. The CDR3 here is CASSTETGRVEQYF. The CDR3 DNA reads TGCGCCAGCAGTACGGAGACCGGGCGGGTCGAGCAGTACTTC.

The rearrangement joins TRBV6-1 to TRBJ1-2; tentatively, D is TRBD1 (5 bases). V lost 2 bases and J 3 bases, leaving 16 bases between the germline ends. The CDR3 loop spans 16 amino acids. The V gene's germline CDR1 is MNHNS and CDR2 SASEGT. The CDR3 DNA sequence: TGTGCCAGCAGTGAAATCCCAGGGATGGGCGACTATGGCTACACCTTC. This codes for CASSEIPGMGDYGYTF.

The rearrangement uses TRBV7-3 and TRBJ2-2; 9 bases align to TRBD2. The CDR3 totals 16 residues. Germline lookup yields CDR1 SGHTA and CDR2 FQGTGA. Trimming took 0 bases from V and 5 from J; bases not matched to a gene: 4. Here the CDR3 DNA reads TGTGCCAGCAGCTTAACGGGTACTAGCGGGACCGGGGAGCTGTTTTTT. It codes for CASSLTGTSGTGELFF.

The J gene is TRBJ2-1, the V gene TRBV2; the D is unclear. The CDR3 totals 14 residues. Between the trimmed V and J ends, which lost 3 bases and 4 bases, there was a span of 10 bases. Germline assignment: CDR1 SNHLY and CDR2 FYNNEI. The chain's CDR3 is CASSDSSPYNEQFF. The CDR3 DNA reads as TGTGCCAGCAGTGACTCCTCTCCTTACAATGAGCAGTTCTTC.

The chain couples TRBV5-1 to TRBJ1-6, with 8 bases aligning to TRBD1. J lost 10 bases, V lost 4 bases, and 7 bases had no gene match. The germline V gene has CDR1 SGHRS and CDR2 YFSETQ. The CDR3 sequence is 14 residues long. The CDR3 reads CASSPTGERSPLHF. For the CDR3, the DNA is TGCGCCAGCAGCCCGACAGGGGAGAGGTCACCCCTCCACTTT.